A single sample is the source of the 5 T cell receptor beta chains below, sequenced in a study of regulatory T cells in long-lasting Graves disease. As to time point: newly diagnosed GD, antithyroid drugs for less than 3 months. Scientists built the TCR library using RNA that was extracted from PBMCs. Investigators prepared the TCR beta libraries by applying iRepertoire HTBI primers and Arm-PCR of CDR3 regions. TCRdb ran MiXCR on the multiplex PCR reads and lists one entry per CDR3 protein. This table holds over 350,000 distinct CDR3 sequences, roughly 15% found once. These sequences were also reported in another study, on T cells in Graves' hyperthyroidism and ophthalmopathy.

The starting material was peripheral blood mononuclear cells (PBMCs), obtained at new diagnosis, from a patient treated with antithyroid drugs. Receptor source: a woman between 50 and 59 years old with Graves disease.

This clonotype was seen many times. V is TRBV11-2 and J is TRBJ1-2; TRBD1 is a possible D gene (6 bases). This CDR3 is built from 18 residues. V gave up 1 base and J gave up 1 base, with 19 bases separating them. Germline loops: CDR1 SGHAT, CDR2 FQNNGV. Written as DNA, the CDR3 is TGTGCCAGCAGCTTAGGGAAAATAACAGGGAGCGATAACTATGGCTACACCTTC. Residues: CASSLGKITGSDNYGYTF.

This clonotype has at least ten counts. The chain employs TRBV2 and TRBJ2-7; 7 bases are a match to TRBD1. Germline loops: CDR1 SNHLY, CDR2 FYNNEI. The V and J ends lost 2 bases and 6 bases, in that order; junction bases with no gene match: 10. The CDR3 is made up of 15 amino acids. DNA for the CDR3: TGTGCCAGCAGTGAACATGGTGGGGGACAGCTCGAGCAGTACTTC. It codes for CASSEHGGGQLEQYF.

This clonotype was recorded at least ten times. The chain uses TRBV20-1 and TRBJ2-3; D may be TRBD2 (6 bases). V shed 6 bases and J shed 1 base, with 11 bases lying between them. This CDR3 is built from 13 residues. CDR1 and CDR2 from the germline V gene are DFQATT and SNEGSKA (reference sequence). In DNA form, the CDR3 reads TGCAGTGCCCGGGCTAGCGGCACAGATACGCAGTATTTT. It codes for CSARASGTDTQYF.

This clonotype occurred many times. The V and J genes are TRBV30 and TRBJ2-7; 7 bases align to TRBD1. V was clipped by 8 bases and J by 2 bases; unmatched bases: 3. Germline CDR1 reads GTSNPN; CDR2 reads SVGIG (reference sequence). This CDR3 contains 11 residues. CDR3 in DNA: TGTGCCCTCGGGACAGCCTACGAGCAGTACTTC. This sequence encodes CALGTAYEQYF.

This clonotype was picked up many times. The junction departs from the called germline gene at one end, perhaps through a read error. The chain employs TRBV27 and TRBJ2-3; the D is unclear. The CDR3 consists of 12 residues. The germline V gene has CDR1 MNHEY and CDR2 SMNVEV (reference sequence). The CDR3 nucleotides are TGTGCCAGCAGTTTTAGCAAAGATACGCAGTATTTT. This encodes CASSFSKDTQYF.